Given below is one T cell receptor (beta chain) in context. This entry is derived from a study of cytomegalovirus exposure and HLA in healthy donors. The wider study: Among the approximately 420 donors who were genotyped, around 77% fell in the genetic ancestry cluster that is associated with self-reported Caucasian donors.

The germline gives CDR1 SGDLS, CDR2 YYNGEE. The CDR3 totals 16 residues. J was trimmed by 4 bases and V by 1 base; bases with no gene match: 7. A multiplex PCR was run with 60 Vbeta primers and 13 Jbeta primers. Here immunoSEQ multiplex PCR was the method, and the copy in TCRdb shows in-frame clones only, minus some. This repertoire shows approximately 150,000 clones, roughly three quarters found once; its top ten account for approximately 0.94%. The J gene is TRBJ2-3, the V gene TRBV9; TRBD1 agrees at 9 bases. The sequencing input was PBMCs. This TCR was recovered from a woman in her sixties in good health and CMV-seronegative. This CDR3 reads CASSVRGDRAADTQYF. The CDR3 DNA reads TGTGCCAGCAGCGTACGGGGGGACAGGGCGGCAGATACGCAGTATTTT. The full variable domain, with the rest looked up from reference TRBV9 and TRBJ2-3, is DSGVTQTPKHLITATGQRVTLRCSPRSGDLSVYWYQQSLDQGLQFLIQYYNGEERAKGNILERFSAQQFPDLHSELNLSSLELGDSALYFCASSVRGDRAADTQYFGPGTRLTVL.